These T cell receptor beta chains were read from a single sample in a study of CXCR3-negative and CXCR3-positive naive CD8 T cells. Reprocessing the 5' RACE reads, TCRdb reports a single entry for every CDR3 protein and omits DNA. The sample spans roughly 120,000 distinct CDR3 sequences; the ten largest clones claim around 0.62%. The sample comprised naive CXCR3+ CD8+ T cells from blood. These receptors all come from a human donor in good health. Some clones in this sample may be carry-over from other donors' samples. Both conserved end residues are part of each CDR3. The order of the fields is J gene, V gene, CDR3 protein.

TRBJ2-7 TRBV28 CASRPSKSGTGAEQYF
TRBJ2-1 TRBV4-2 CASSQASGGADNEQFF
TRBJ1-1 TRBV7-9 CASSLVLGGDTEAFF
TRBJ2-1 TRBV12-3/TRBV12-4 CASSPLAARYNEQFF
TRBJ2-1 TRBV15 CATSRGRQGPYNEQFF
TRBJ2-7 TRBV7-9 CASSSRTGPYEQYF
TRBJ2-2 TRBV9 CASSVTSAGELFF
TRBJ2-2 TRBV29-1 CSVGGTGELFF
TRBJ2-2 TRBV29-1 CSARQGNTGELFF
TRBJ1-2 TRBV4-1 CASSQVIGTVGGYTF
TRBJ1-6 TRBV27 CASSSWGTGDSPLHF
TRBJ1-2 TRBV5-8 CASSFPPTANYGYTF
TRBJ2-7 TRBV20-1 CSARDPTGTYEQYF
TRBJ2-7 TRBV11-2 CASSLPWGQTTYEQYF
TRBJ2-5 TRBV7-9 CASQGAKQTQYF
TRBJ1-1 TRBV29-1 CSVIQGAEAFF
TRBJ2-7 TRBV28 CASSLAPAYEQYF
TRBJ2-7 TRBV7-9 CASSWSTSGDYEQYF
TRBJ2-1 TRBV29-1 CSVGLAGRGEEQFF
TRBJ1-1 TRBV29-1 CSAVRVNTEAFF
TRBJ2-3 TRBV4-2 CASSLEIAGGSTDTQYF
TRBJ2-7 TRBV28 CASSFSQGDREQYF
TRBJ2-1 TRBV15 CATSGGGQGGEQFF
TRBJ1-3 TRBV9 CASTPTGTRYSGNTIYF
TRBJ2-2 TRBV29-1 CSVQGGTGELFF